Listed below are T cell receptor beta chains from one sample, sequenced in a study of Ad26.COV2.S vaccination and SARS-CoV-2 variants. Some clones are missing from TCRdb's copy, which holds only in-frame ones; the method was immunoSEQ multiplex PCR. The repertoire holds about 400,000 clones, with approximately 91% as singletons. The source material was peripheral blood, sampled in a trial of Ad26.COV2.S vaccine versus placebo. The source is a person between 18 and 65 years old who received the Ad26.COV2.S COVID-19 vaccine or a placebo. The conserved cysteine and the conserved F or W are not part of the CDR3 here.

j_gene	v_gene	CDR3aa
TRBJ1-5	TRBV7-6	ASSGGGNQPQH
TRBJ2-1	TRBV3-1/TRBV3-2	ASSRRPAYNEQF
TRBJ2-1	TRBV27	ASRSGGPLF
TRBJ1-2	TRBV6-5	ASRQPRTANYGYT
TRBJ2-2	TRBV6-2/TRBV6-3	ASSQVTTGELF
TRBJ2-1	TRBV4-1	ASSQDTLTWRQF
TRBJ2-6	TRBV4-3	ASSQGLLRVLGSGANVLT
TRBJ1-1	TRBV27	ASSSRTGDTEAF
TRBJ1-1	TRBV2	ASSDAGFTEAF
TRBJ2-1	TRBV4-3	ASSQEWRGLSYNEQF
TRBJ1-2	TRBV2	ASSPKTGGLYGYT
TRBJ2-7	TRBV6-2/TRBV6-3	ASSYPASGSYEQY
TRBJ1-2	TRBV5-1	ASSRGQGPYGYT